This T cell receptor beta chain stems from a study of tissue T cells after allogeneic stem cell transplantation. General observations from the study: Sampling depth was limited, and the cohort was small and clinically varied. TCR repertoires tracked anatomic similarity, regardless of disease or transplant status.

The CDR3 contains 16 residues. The germline V and J ends were trimmed by 4 bases and 6 bases, with 22 bases remaining between them. Germline loops: CDR1 KGHSH, CDR2 LQKENI. Turning to this clone: The antigen is not known.

CDR3 sequences, V/J genes, frequencies and template counts came from survey-depth TCRbeta sequencing. Some clones are missing from TCRdb's copy, which holds only in-frame ones; the method was immunoSEQ multiplex PCR. The data show approximately 10,000 clones, roughly 60% seen once. This clonotype was sampled from a woman between 18 and 55 years old with breast cancer. The rearrangement links TRBV18 to TRBJ2-7, with D perhaps TRBD2 (7 bases). Sequencing used tissue from the jejunum, obtained at autopsy. The CDR3 nucleotides read TGTGCCAGCTCACTATCAAGGGGGGGAGATGCCGGCGAGCAGTACTTC. This sequence encodes CASSLSRGGDAGEQYF.